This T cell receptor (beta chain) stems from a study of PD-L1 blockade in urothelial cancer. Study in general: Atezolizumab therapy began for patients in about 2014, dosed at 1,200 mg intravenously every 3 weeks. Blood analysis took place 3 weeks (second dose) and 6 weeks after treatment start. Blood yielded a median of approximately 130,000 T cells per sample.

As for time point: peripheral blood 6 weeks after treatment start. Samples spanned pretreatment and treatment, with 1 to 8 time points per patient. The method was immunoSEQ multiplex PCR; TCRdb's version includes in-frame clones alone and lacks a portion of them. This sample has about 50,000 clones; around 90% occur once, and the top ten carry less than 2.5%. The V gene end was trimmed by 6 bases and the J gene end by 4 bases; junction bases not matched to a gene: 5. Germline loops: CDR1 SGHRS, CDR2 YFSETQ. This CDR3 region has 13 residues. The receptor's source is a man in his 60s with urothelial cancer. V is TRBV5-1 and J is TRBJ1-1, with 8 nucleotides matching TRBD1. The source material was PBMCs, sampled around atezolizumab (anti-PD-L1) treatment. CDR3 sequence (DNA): TGCGCCAGCAAAACAACAGGGGGCACTGAAGCTTTCTTT. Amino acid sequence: CASKTTGGTEAFF.